This entry concerns a single T cell receptor (beta chain). The CDR3 length is 12 residues. CDR1 and CDR2 (germline): MNHEY, SVGAGI. The ends were cut back, 7 bases at V and 7 bases at J, with 13 bases in the middle. Original handling: Researchers report that nucleated cell counts were estimated from reference gene primer amplification. The repertoire was sequenced with immunoSEQ multiplex PCR; TCRdb's copy has only in-frame clones and lacks some. The DNA was the basis for D and trimming; V, J and clone size are from that table. The sample records around 700,000 clones, 80% to 90% being singletons. This record belongs to a study of blood T cell repertoires in COVID-19. For the study at large: The origin of the acute and convalescent COVID-19 samples was the United States, Italy and Spain. The analysed material was cDNA or gDNA that came from T cells, B-cell-depleted T cells, or PBMCs.

The V gene is TRBV6-5, the J gene TRBJ1-1, with D uncertain. The receptor was isolated from a woman between 18 and 29 years old with acute or convalescent COVID-19. What was sequenced was peripheral blood. The CDR3 DNA is TGTGCCAGCACCAATCCCGGTTATGAAGCTTTCTTT. Its protein is CASTNPGYEAFF.